The 18 T cell receptor beta chains presented below share a single source sample, sequenced in a study of blood T cell repertoires in COVID-19. Method: immunoSEQ multiplex PCR; TCRdb's copy keeps in-frame clones and lacks some. The repertoire holds 250,000 or so clones, with approximately 86% as singletons. Sequenced sample: peripheral blood. The source of these receptors is a woman between 55 and 75 years old with COVID-19, enrolled during active disease.

The V and J genes are TRBV30 and TRBJ2-1; D is unresolved. Germline V gives CDR1 GTSNPN, CDR2 SVGIG (reference sequence). Trimming removed 1 base from V and 5 bases from J, with 3 bases in between. This CDR3 has 11 amino acids. The DNA for the CDR3 is TGTGCCTGGAGTGGTAACAATGAGCAGTTCTTC. The encoded protein is CAWSGNNEQFF.

The J gene is TRBJ2-3, the V gene TRBV7-9; 7 nucleotides match TRBD1. There are 13 residues in the CDR3. Germline values: CDR1 SEHNR, CDR2 FQNEAQ (reference sequence). Losses at the gene ends were 5 bases for V and 9 bases for J; bases not matched to a gene: 8. The CDR3 loop is CASSAQGESTQYF. Written as DNA, the CDR3 is TGTGCCAGCAGCGCCCAGGGGGAGTCGACGCAGTATTTT.

The chain employs TRBV5-1 and TRBJ2-7; D is uncertain. CDR3 length: 12 residues. The V and J ends lost 5 bases and 4 bases respectively, with 10 bases between them. Germline V gene lookup returns CDR1 SGHRS and CDR2 YFSETQ. The CDR3 coding sequence is TGCGCCAGCAGGGGCAGACCATACGAGCAGTACTTC. Its protein product is CASRGRPYEQYF.

J is TRBJ2-1 and V is TRBV5-1, with a weak D call TRBD1 (5 bases). The V gene's germline CDR1 is SGHRS and CDR2 YFSETQ. The germline V and J ends were trimmed by 7 bases and 8 bases, with 16 bases remaining between them. This CDR3 has 13 residues. Written as DNA, the CDR3 is TGCGCCAGCGCATCAGGGATTTGGGATGAGCAGTTCTTC. Protein product: CASASGIWDEQFF.

This sequence joins TRBV30 and TRBJ1-2; D not resolved. CDR3 length: 13 residues. Trimming pared 1 base from V and 6 bases from J, leaving 12 bases between. Germline V gene data show CDR1 as GTSNPN and CDR2 as SVGIG (reference sequence). Written as DNA, the CDR3 is TGTGCCTGGAGTGCTGACAACGGAAATGGCTACACCTTC. It yields the protein CAWSADNGNGYTF.

V usage is TRBV6-5 and J usage is TRBJ2-2; 9 positions agree with TRBD2. V lost 7 bases, J lost 6 bases, and 6 bases stayed unmatched. The CDR3 runs 14 residues. Per germline, CDR1 MNHEY and CDR2 SVGAGI. Here the CDR3 reads CASKAGGVAGELFF. The CDR3 DNA reads TGTGCCAGCAAGGCGGGAGGGGTTGCCGGGGAGCTGTTTTTT.

The gene calls are TRBV10-1 and TRBJ2-7, with TRBD2 matching 11 bases. The V gene end was trimmed by 5 bases and the J gene end by 6 bases; junction bases not matched to a gene: 3. Germline CDR1 reads WNHNN; CDR2 reads SYGVQD (reference sequence). This CDR3 comprises 13 residues. The CDR3 coding sequence is TGCGCCAGCAGTACCGGACTAGCGGGCGAGCAGTACTTC. Translation: CASSTGLAGEQYF.

This clone was recorded only once. This chain's CDR3 is CASSSSYSGNTIYF. CDR3 nucleotide sequence: TGTGCCAGCAGCTCATCCTACTCTGGAAACACCATATATTTT. The chain carries TRBV11-2 and TRBJ1-3; D gene uncertain. V shed 4 bases and J shed 0 bases, with 7 bases lying between them. This CDR3 is built from 14 residues. The V gene's germline CDR1 is SGHAT and CDR2 FQNNGV. The variable domain in full, with the rest retrieved from reference TRBV11-2 and TRBJ1-3, is EAGVAQSPRYKIIEKRQSVAFWCNPISGHATLYWYQQILGQGPKLLIQFQNNGVVDDSQLPKDRFSAERLKGVDSTLKIQPAKLEDSAVYLCASSSSYSGNTIYFGEGSWLTVV.

The chain recombines TRBV6-2 or TRBV6-3 with TRBJ1-1, with 12 bases aligning to TRBD1. Trimming at V came to 0 bases and at J to 4 bases, leaving 12 bases not matched to a gene. The CDR3 has 19 amino acids. CDR1 and CDR2 (germline): MNHEY, SVGEGT. The CDR3 DNA reads as TGTGCCAGCAGTTACTCCGGGACAGGGGGCTTAATTACGGGCACTGAAGCTTTCTTT. As protein: CASSYSGTGGLITGTEAFF.

The rearrangement uses TRBV6-2 or TRBV6-3 and TRBJ2-1, with D unclear. The CDR3 totals 13 residues. Germline lookup yields CDR1 MNHEY and CDR2 SVGEGT. Trimming removed 6 bases from V and 0 bases from J, with 6 bases in between. CDR3 sequence reads: CASSFSSYNEQFF. For the CDR3, the DNA is TGTGCCAGCAGCTTCAGCTCCTACAATGAGCAGTTCTTC.

The chain recombines TRBV30 with TRBJ1-5; D unresolved. The CDR3 is 11 amino acids. Trimming took 0 bases from V and 9 from J, leaving 6 bases between them. The germline CDR1 and CDR2 sequences are GTSNPN and SVGIG (reference sequence). The CDR3 DNA is TGTGCCTGGAGTGTACTAGGGCCCCAGCATTTT. Protein: CAWSVLGPQHF.

V usage is TRBV7-9 and J usage is TRBJ2-3, with TRBD1 identical over 9 bases. The CDR3 loop spans 15 amino acids. Germline V lookup: CDR1 SEHNR, CDR2 FQNEAQ (reference sequence). V shed 5 bases and J 4 bases; nucleotides not matched to a gene: 7. The CDR3: CASSTGQGYSDTQYF. CDR3 sequence (DNA): TGTGCCAGCAGCACGGGACAGGGTTATTCAGATACGCAGTATTTT.

The chain recombines TRBV11-3 with TRBJ2-1; the match to TRBD2 covers 9 bases. The J segment lost 7 bases and the V segment lost 3 bases, leaving 7 bases of the junction unmatched. The V gene's germline CDR1 is SGHNT and CDR2 YENEEA. The CDR3 covers 15 residues. CDR3 DNA sequence: TGTGCCAGCAGCTTTAGGGCTAGCGGGACGAATGAGCAGTTCTTC. As protein: CASSFRASGTNEQFF.

This clone was recorded once. This rearrangement joins TRBV5-4 to TRBJ2-7; 7 bases agree with TRBD2. With V trimmed by 0 bases and J by 7 bases, 1 base remained unmatched. The CDR3 covers 12 residues. Germline V gene sequence: CDR1 SGHNT, CDR2 YYREEE (reference sequence). The CDR3 reads CASSLDGREQYF. The DNA for the CDR3 is TGTGCCAGCAGCTTGGACGGGAGGGAGCAGTACTTC.

The chain joins TRBV14 to TRBJ2-3; TRBD1 aligns across 8 bases. The ends lost 4 bases at V and 6 bases at J; junction bases unmatched: 9. Per germline, CDR1 SGHDN and CDR2 FVKESK. This CDR3 spans 15 amino acids. CDR3 DNA sequence: TGTGCCAGCAGCCGACAGGGGAGTTGGTCCGATACGCAGTATTTT. Residues: CASSRQGSWSDTQYF. The full variable domain, with the rest looked up from reference TRBV14 and TRBJ2-3, is EAGVTQFPSHSVIEKGQTVTLRCDPISGHDNLYWYRRVMGKEIKFLLHFVKESKQDESGMPNNRFLAERTGGTYSTLKVQPAELEDSGVYFCASSRQGSWSDTQYFGPGTRLTVL.

The chain combines TRBV6-6 with TRBJ1-6; tentative D call: TRBD1 (5 bases). CDR1 MNHNY and CDR2 SVGAGI come from the germline V gene (reference sequence). V dropped 6 bases and J dropped 8 bases, with 20 bases sitting between them. The CDR3 is 16 amino acids. CDR3: CASRAPTEFADSPLHF. The DNA for the CDR3 is TGTGCCAGCAGAGCCCCGACAGAGTTTGCGGATTCACCCCTCCACTTT.

The chain combines TRBV6-5 with TRBJ2-1, with 9 bases identical to TRBD2. The CDR3 sequence is 15 residues long. V shed 3 bases and J 4 bases; nucleotides not matched to a gene: 4. The germline V gene encodes CDR1 MNHEY and CDR2 SVGAGI. The CDR3 nucleotides read TGTGCCAGCAGTTATCGGAGCGGGAGGTACAATGAGCAGTTCTTC. This codes for CASSYRSGRYNEQFF.

The chain links TRBV9 to TRBJ1-6; D is unclear. The CDR3 runs 15 residues. CDR1 is SGDLS, CDR2 YYNGEE, per germline. Trimming pared 0 bases from V and 5 bases from J, leaving 9 bases between. Here the CDR3 DNA reads TGTGCCAGCAGCGTAGTGGCAGGTGATAATTCACCCCTCCACTTT. Amino acid sequence: CASSVVAGDNSPLHF.